This TCR beta chain emerged from a study of cytomegalovirus exposure and HLA in healthy donors. Study-wide results and caveats: Judged likely to be a sequencing artifact was a cluster of highly shared sequence variants. Both high specificity and high sensitivity reportedly marked the classifier's diagnosis of cytomegalovirus status. Some segments of the V type, notably TRBV6-2 and TRBV6-3, were excluded as indistinguishable.

In its sample, this clone was seen a few times. The target antigen is unknown. The sample carries other DNA sequences with the same CDR3. The CDR3 has 13 residues. Germline V gene lookup returns CDR1 SGHRS and CDR2 YFSETQ. The V gene lost 0 bases and the J gene lost 2 bases, with 5 bases spanning the gap. The PCR contained 60 Vbeta and 13 Jbeta primers. The protocol was immunoSEQ multiplex PCR, while the TCRdb copy is restricted to in-frame clones and leaves out a portion. The sample consists of about 200,000 clones, around 79% of them appearing once. V and J are TRBV5-1 and TRBJ2-5; no firm D call. Input material: PBMCs. This TCR was sampled from a woman aged 30 to 39 in good health and CMV-seropositive. CDR3 residues: CASSLGLQETQYF. CDR3 in DNA: TGCGCCAGCAGCTTGGGACTTCAAGAGACCCAGTACTTC.